The 20 T cell receptor beta chains reported below all come from one sample, sequenced in a study of T cells in Graves' hyperthyroidism and ophthalmopathy. Amplified TCR beta CDR3 regions came from RNA transcripts. Researchers ran a first-round RT-PCR on the TCR CDR3 using the HTBI primer set. TCRdb reprocessed the multiplex PCR reads via MiXCR and lists one record per CDR3 protein. Among 600,000 to 900,000 distinct CDR3 sequences listed, over 15% were seen once. The sample was blood. These receptors all stem from a man younger than 30 with Graves' hyperthyroidism.

This clonotype turned up a few times. The V call is TRBV9, the J call TRBJ1-1; 8 positions match TRBD1. From germline, CDR1 is SGDLS and CDR2 YYNGEE. This CDR3 region has 17 residues. J was trimmed by 0 bases and V by 4 bases; bases with no gene match: 11. CDR3 region: CASSTHGVTGVNTEAFF. In nucleotides, the CDR3 is TGTGCCAGCAGCACTCACGGAGTGACAGGGGTGAACACTGAAGCTTTCTTT.

The chain recombines TRBV7-9 with TRBJ2-3; TRBD2 is a possible D gene (5 bases). CDR3 size: 13 residues. Deletions cut 9 bases from V and 5 bases from J, with 15 bases between. Germline V gene sequence: CDR1 SEHNR, CDR2 FQNEAQ (reference sequence). The chain's CDR3 is CARGSAAGDTQYF. CDR3 coding DNA: TGTGCCAGAGGTAGCGCCGCGGGAGATACGCAGTATTTT.

This clonotype was detected many times. The chain employs TRBV2 and TRBJ2-3; D is undetermined. CDR1 and CDR2 from the germline V gene are SNHLY and FYNNEI. The CDR3 is made up of 10 amino acids. The germline V and J ends were trimmed by 8 bases and 6 bases, with 6 bases remaining between them. CDR3 in DNA: TGTGCCAGCGGGTTGGATACGCAGTATTTT. This sequence encodes CASGLDTQYF.

This clonotype was seen repeatedly, ten times or more. The chain has TRBV12-3 or TRBV12-4 and TRBJ2-1; the D gene could be TRBD1 or TRBD2 (6 bases each). The V and J ends lost 5 bases and 8 bases respectively, with 13 bases between them. The CDR3 totals 13 residues. As DNA, the CDR3 is TGTGCCAGCAGTCGGGGGCCGTCGGATGAGCAGTTCTTC. It specifies CASSRGPSDEQFF.

The rearrangement uses TRBV11-2 and TRBJ2-7; D may correspond to TRBD1 or TRBD2 (5 bases each). This CDR3 contains 12 residues. The V end was cut by 7 bases, the J end by 3 bases, with 10 bases between. Germline values: CDR1 SGHAT, CDR2 FQNNGV. CDR3 DNA: TGTGCCAGCACGGGGCTCGGCTACGAGCAGTACTTC. It codes for CASTGLGYEQYF. Full variable domain (rest looked up from reference TRBV11-2 and TRBJ2-7): EAGVAQSPRYKIIEKRQSVAFWCNPISGHATLYWYQQILGQGPKLLIQFQNNGVVDDSQLPKDRFSAERLKGVDSTLKIQPAKLEDSAVYLCASTGLGYEQYFGPGTRLTVT.

The chain carries TRBV4-3 and TRBJ1-1; D is perhaps TRBD1 (6 bases). Trimming cost V 1 base and J 0 bases, with 12 bases left between them. The CDR3 is 16 amino acids. Germline V gene data show CDR1 as LGHNA and CDR2 as YSLEER. This CDR3 reads CASSQAQQGLNTEAFF. CDR3 coding DNA: TGCGCCAGCAGCCAAGCCCAACAGGGCCTGAACACTGAAGCTTTCTTT.

This clonotype was counted only a few times. The chain is built from TRBV10-3 and TRBJ1-5; 10 nucleotides match TRBD1. From germline, CDR1 is ENHRY and CDR2 SYGVKD. V lost 2 bases, J lost 7 bases, and 11 bases stayed unmatched. The CDR3 length is 17 residues. In DNA form, the CDR3 reads TGTGCCATCAGTGAGAGGGAGTTAGGGACAGGGGTCCAGCCCCAGCATTTT. It is translated as CAISERELGTGVQPQHF.

The chain is built from TRBV12-3 or TRBV12-4 and TRBJ1-3, with D tentatively TRBD1 (5 bases). The CDR3 length is 13 residues. V was pared by 5 bases and J by 4 bases, with 9 bases between. CDR3 amino acids: CASSDTGGNTIYF. As DNA, the CDR3 is TGTGCCAGCAGTGATACAGGAGGAAACACCATATATTTT.

Here the CDR3 DNA reads TGTGCCAGCAGCGTATTTAATCGGGTAGCAGATACGCAGTATTTT. It translates to CASSVFNRVADTQYF. The J gene is TRBJ2-3, the V gene TRBV9; no reliable D call. There are 15 residues in the CDR3. V gave up 1 base and J gave up 4 bases, with 13 bases separating them. Germline values: CDR1 SGDLS, CDR2 YYNGEE.

Written as DNA, the CDR3 is TGTGCCAGCAGCGTAGGAGGTCCCAATACGAACACCGGGGAGCTGTTTTTT. Translated: CASSVGGPNTNTGELFF. The chain is built from TRBV11-2 and TRBJ2-2, with D possibly being TRBD2 (5 bases). Germline V gives CDR1 SGHAT, CDR2 FQNNGV. The V end was cut by 5 bases, the J end by 0 bases, with 16 bases between. The CDR3 has 17 amino acids. Drawing the rest from reference TRBV11-2 and TRBJ2-2, the complete variable domain is EAGVAQSPRYKIIEKRQSVAFWCNPISGHATLYWYQQILGQGPKLLIQFQNNGVVDDSQLPKDRFSAERLKGVDSTLKIQPAKLEDSAVYLCASSVGGPNTNTGELFFGEGSRLTVL.

This clonotype was seen only a few times. The CDR3 DNA reads as TGTGCCAGCAGTTCCCCCTCCCGTAGCAATGAGCAGTTCTTC. Amino acid sequence: CASSSPSRSNEQFF. The chain links TRBV28 to TRBJ2-1; D unresolved. The V gene lost 4 bases and the J gene lost 6 bases, with 13 bases spanning the gap. This CDR3 is built from 14 residues. The germline CDR1 and CDR2 sequences are MDHEN and SYDVKM. The whole variable domain, remainder taken from reference TRBV28 and TRBJ2-1, is DVKVTQSSRYLVKRTGEKVFLECVQDMDHENMFWYRQDPGLGLRLIYFSYDVKMKEKGDIPEGYSVSREKKERFSLILESASTNQTSMYLCASSSPSRSNEQFFGPGTRLTVL.

This chain uses TRBV27 with TRBJ2-3; 8 nucleotides agree with TRBD2. The length of the CDR3 is 18 residues. Unmatched junction bases numbered 19, after V lost 5 bases and J lost 6 bases. Germline CDR1 MNHEY, CDR2 SMNVEV (reference sequence). Here the CDR3 DNA reads TGTGCCAGCAGTCAAACGACTAGTTCCAGCGGGAGCGTGGATACGCAGTATTTT. Its translation: CASSQTTSSSGSVDTQYF.

This clonotype was seen a handful of times. The CDR3 DNA reads TGTGCCAGCAGTCCGGCAGGGAAGTCCATTCAGTACTTC. Protein product: CASSPAGKSIQYF. The J gene is TRBJ2-4, the V gene TRBV14; D is possibly TRBD1 (5 bases). Per the germline V gene, CDR1 is SGHDN and CDR2 is FVKESK. Trimming cost V 6 bases and J 9 bases, with 15 bases left between them. There are 13 residues in the CDR3.

The chain uses TRBV6-2 or TRBV6-3 and TRBJ2-5; TRBD2 agrees at 9 bases. CDR1 and CDR2 (germline): MNHEY, SVGEGT. The CDR3 extends over 16 amino acids. Trimming removed 5 bases from V and 0 bases from J; junction bases left unmatched: 7. CDR3 loop: CASSRGTSLNQETQYF. The CDR3, as DNA: TGTGCCAGCAGTAGAGGGACTAGCCTTAACCAAGAGACCCAGTACTTC.

This clonotype was detected ten times or more. The genes are TRBV18 and TRBJ2-3, with 8 bases fitting TRBD1. This CDR3 has 13 residues. CDR1 KGHSH and CDR2 LQKENI come from the germline V gene. Trimming took 8 bases from V and 2 from J; bases not matched to a gene: 3. The CDR3 nucleotides are TGTGCCAGCCCGGGACAGGACACAGATACGCAGTATTTT. Its protein is CASPGQDTDTQYF.

This clonotype came up a few times. The chain couples TRBV20-1 to TRBJ2-5; D is undetermined. The CDR3 is 13 amino acids. Germline V gene lookup returns CDR1 DFQATT and CDR2 SNEGSKA (reference sequence). V lost 1 base, J lost 2 bases, and 8 bases lay in between. The chain's CDR3 is CSARGKGQETQYF. CDR3 coding DNA: TGCAGTGCTAGAGGGAAGGGACAAGAGACCCAGTACTTC.

The genes are TRBV20-1 and TRBJ1-1; D may be TRBD1 (6 bases). Germline V lookup: CDR1 DFQATT, CDR2 SNEGSKA (reference sequence). Trimming left V 4 bases short and J 0 bases short, with 12 bases between. The CDR3 is 14 residues long. The CDR3 coding sequence is TGCAGTGCTAACAGGGAAACTATGAACACTGAAGCTTTCTTT. Translated, it gives CSANRETMNTEAFF.

This sequence joins TRBV15 and TRBJ2-4; D call uncertain. The ends were cut back, 1 base at V and 1 base at J, with 11 bases in the middle. This CDR3 has 16 residues. Germline V CDR1 and CDR2: LNHNV, YYDKDF (reference sequence). CDR3 nucleotide sequence: TGTGCCACCAGCAGAGCCCTAAGTGGGGCCAAAAACATTCAGTACTTC. It codes for CATSRALSGAKNIQYF. Supplemented by reference TRBV15 and TRBJ2-4, the full variable domain reads DAMVIQNPRYQVTQFGKPVTLSCSQTLNHNVMYWYQQKSSQAPKLLFHYYDKDFNNEADTPDNFQSRRPNTSFCFLDIRSPGLGDTAMYLCATSRALSGAKNIQYFGAGTRLSVL.

This clonotype has ten or more counts. This chain links TRBV18 with TRBJ2-1, with 8 bases aligning to TRBD2. V shed 4 bases, J shed 2 bases, and the junction held 4 bases outside the gene matches. CDR3 length: 15 residues. Germline CDR1 KGHSH, CDR2 LQKENI. The CDR3 nucleotides are TGTGCCAGCTCACGTACTAGCGGTCCCTACAATGAGCAGTTCTTC. Translated, it gives CASSRTSGPYNEQFF.

This clonotype was observed at least ten times. The CDR3 DNA reads TGCGCCAGCGGTGGCCCATCCTACAATGAGCAGTTCTTC. It translates to CASGGPSYNEQFF. The chain couples TRBV5-1 to TRBJ2-1; D remains ambiguous. Trimming left V 7 bases short and J 1 base short, with 9 bases between. The CDR3 covers 13 residues. The germline V gene encodes CDR1 SGHRS and CDR2 YFSETQ.